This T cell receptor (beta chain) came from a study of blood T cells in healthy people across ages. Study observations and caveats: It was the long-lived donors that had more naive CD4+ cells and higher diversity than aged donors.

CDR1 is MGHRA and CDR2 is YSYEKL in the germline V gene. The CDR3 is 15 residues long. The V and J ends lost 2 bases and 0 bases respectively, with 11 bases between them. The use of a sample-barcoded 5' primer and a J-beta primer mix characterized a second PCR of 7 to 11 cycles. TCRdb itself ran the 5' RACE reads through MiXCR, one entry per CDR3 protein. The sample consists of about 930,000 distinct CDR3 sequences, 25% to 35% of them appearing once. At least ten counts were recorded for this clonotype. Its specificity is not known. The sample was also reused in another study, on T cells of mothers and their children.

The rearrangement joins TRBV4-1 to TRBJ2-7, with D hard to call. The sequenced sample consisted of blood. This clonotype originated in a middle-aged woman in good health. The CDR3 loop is CASSQTLTFSYEQYF. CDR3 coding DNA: TGCGCCAGCAGCCAAACCCTGACCTTCTCCTACGAGCAGTACTTC.